Below, 24 T cell receptor beta chains from the same sample are listed, as sequenced in a study of spatial heterogeneity in lung cancer. TCRdb reprocessed the 5' RACE reads via MiXCR and lists one record per CDR3 protein. The sample has tens of thousands of distinct CDR3 sequences, more than 6.5% seen once; the top ten hold approximately 40%. Regarding time point: blood at routine non-recurrence follow-up after resection. No cell sorting; template was whole RNA from tumor, lung tissue or PBMC. The material sequenced was PBMCs, taken at follow-up. The receptors derive from a female donor with early-stage non-small cell lung cancer.

This clonotype has just a few counts. V is TRBV10-3 and J is TRBJ2-3, with 12 bases lining up with TRBD2. The V gene end was trimmed by 10 bases and the J gene end by 9 bases; junction bases not matched to a gene: 8. This CDR3 has 13 residues. The V gene's germline CDR1 is ENHRY and CDR2 SYGVKD. The chain's CDR3 is CATETSGGRTQYF. The CDR3 region has the DNA TGTGCCACCGAGACTAGCGGGGGACGGACGCAGTATTTT.

The chain couples TRBV30 to TRBJ1-1; possibly TRBD1 for D (6 bases). This CDR3 is built from 13 residues. Germline V gene data show CDR1 as GTSNPN and CDR2 as SVGIG (reference sequence). V gave up 0 bases and J gave up 4 bases, with 9 bases separating them. CDR3: CAWSVKGGTEAFF. The CDR3 nucleotides are TGTGCCTGGAGTGTAAAAGGGGGCACTGAAGCTTTCTTT.

This clonotype came up many times. V gene TRBV6-1 combines with J gene TRBJ1-1; 7 bases are a match to TRBD1. The V segment lost 7 bases and the J segment 6 bases; nucleotides outside the gene matches: 14. In germline, CDR1 is MNHNS, CDR2 SASEGT. The length of the CDR3 is 15 residues. The CDR3 coding sequence is TGTGCCAGCAACGAGGCCGGGACAGTCGGGCCTGAAGCTTTCTTT. It translates to CASNEAGTVGPEAFF.

About this clonotype: A clone one base away is much larger, so this may be a read error. The V gene is TRBV5-1, the J gene TRBJ2-5, with D possibly matching TRBD2 (6 bases). The CDR3 consists of 15 residues. Germline values: CDR1 SGHRS, CDR2 YFSETQ. As DNA, the CDR3 is TGCGCCAGCAGCTTGGATGCCGGAGGGGTAGAGACCCCGTACTTC. Translated: CASSLDAGGVETPYF.

This clonotype was picked up many times. The V and J genes are TRBV20-1 and TRBJ2-5; D is perhaps TRBD2 (6 bases). Germline V gene data show CDR1 as DFQATT and CDR2 as SNEGSKA (reference sequence). This CDR3 region has 13 residues. The germline V and J ends were trimmed by 1 base and 4 bases, with 10 bases remaining between them. The CDR3 DNA sequence: TGCAGTGCTAGAGGGGAGGAATTAGAGACCCAGTACTTC. Protein product: CSARGEELETQYF.

This clonotype was detected ten times or more. The rearrangement uses TRBV29-1 and TRBJ1-1, with D perhaps matching TRBD1 (6 bases). V was pared by 7 bases and J by 8 bases, with 11 bases between. Germline CDR1 SQVTM, CDR2 ANQGSEA. This CDR3 region has 10 residues. The chain's CDR3 is CSAADREAFF. The CDR3 nucleotides read TGCAGCGCGGCGGACAGAGAAGCTTTCTTT.

In its sample, this clonotype was seen a few times. The rearrangement links TRBV2 to TRBJ2-3, with 10 bases lining up with TRBD1. V shed 8 bases and J 2 bases; nucleotides not matched to a gene: 4. The CDR3 sequence is 14 residues long. CDR1 and CDR2 from the germline V gene are SNHLY and FYNNEI. CDR3 sequence (DNA): TGTGCCAGCTGTGGGACAGGGGCCACAGATACGCAGTATTTT. Amino acids: CASCGTGATDTQYF.

This rearrangement joins TRBV7-9 to TRBJ2-5, with TRBD2 identical over 8 bases. Germline loops: CDR1 SEHNR, CDR2 FQNEAQ (reference sequence). CDR3 size: 14 residues. The junction had 9 bases not matched to a gene; V was cut back by 7 bases and J by 5 bases. The CDR3 DNA reads as TGTGCCAGCAACAAGGGAAGCGGGGGCGAGACCCAGTACTTC. This translates into CASNKGSGGETQYF.

This clonotype has a count of ten or more. CDR3 region: CASSFDKWGYGYTF. The CDR3 region has the DNA TGTGCCAGCAGTTTCGACAAGTGGGGCTATGGCTACACCTTC. The V and J genes are TRBV12-3 or TRBV12-4 and TRBJ1-2; the D is unclear. CDR3 length equals 14 residues. V was trimmed by 3 bases and J by 4 bases, leaving 12 bases between them.

The sample holds many counts of this clonotype. The chain uses TRBV20-1 and TRBJ2-1, with 13 positions matching TRBD2. The CDR3 loop spans 15 amino acids. With 6 bases clipped from V and 5 bases from J, the junction kept 7 bases outside the gene matches. Germline CDR1 reads DFQATT; CDR2 reads SNEGSKA (reference sequence). The CDR3 DNA is TGCAGTGCCACTAGCGGGGGGGCCTTTGACAATGAGCAGTTCTTC. This gives the protein CSATSGGAFDNEQFF.

This clonotype was recorded many times. The gene calls are TRBV7-9 and TRBJ2-7, with a possible D match to TRBD1 (6 bases). Deletions cut 3 bases from V and 2 bases from J, with 14 bases between. The germline V gene has CDR1 SEHNR and CDR2 FQNEAQ (reference sequence). This CDR3 has 15 amino acids. The DNA for the CDR3 is TGTGCCAGCAGCTTGGGGGCAGGGCAGACCTACGAGCAGTACTTC. It encodes CASSLGAGQTYEQYF.

This clonotype was detected a few times. A single base separates this from a much larger clone, so it may be a read error. The chain has TRBV29-1 and TRBJ2-5; D gene uncertain. Germline V gene sequence: CDR1 SQVTM, CDR2 ANQGSEA. Trimming shortened V by 4 bases and J by 4 bases, and 10 bases separated the two germline ends. The length of the CDR3 is 12 residues. CDR3 nucleotide sequence: TGCAGCGTTGGCGGAAAGGGAGAGACCCAGTACTTC. Its translation is CSVGGKGETQYF. The whole variable domain, remainder taken from reference TRBV29-1 and TRBJ2-5, is SAVISQKPSRDICQRGTSLTIQCQVDSQVTMMFWYRQQPGQSLTLIATANQGSEATYESGFVIDKFPISRPNLTFSTLTVSNMSPEDSSIYLCSVGGKGETQYFGPGTRLLVL.

Only a few counts were recorded for this clonotype. The CDR3 DNA reads TGTGCCAGCACTTGGGACAGATGGAGCAATCAGCCCCAGCATTTT. This gives the protein CASTWDRWSNQPQHF. The chain has TRBV6-1 and TRBJ1-5; 7 bases map to TRBD1. The germline gives CDR1 MNHNS, CDR2 SASEGT. The CDR3 spans 15 residues. V gave up 7 bases and J gave up 1 base; unmatched junction bases: 7.

This clonotype was detected many times. The chain carries TRBV6-5 and TRBJ2-1; D is ambiguous. The germline V and J ends were trimmed by 0 bases and 9 bases, with 6 bases remaining between them. Germline V gene lookup returns CDR1 MNHEY and CDR2 SVGAGI. This CDR3 has 12 amino acids. The CDR3 bases are TGTGCCAGCAGTTACTCGACGGTTGAGCAGTTCTTC. This gives the protein CASSYSTVEQFF.

V usage is TRBV24-1 and J usage is TRBJ2-5, with 8 bases aligning to TRBD1. The CDR3 consists of 14 residues. Trimming took 3 bases from V and 4 from J; bases not matched to a gene: 3. Germline-derived CDR1 and CDR2 are KGHDR and SFDVKD. CDR3 sequence (DNA): TGTGCCACCAGTGATCCCGGACAGGGAGAGACCCAGTACTTC. Residues: CATSDPGQGETQYF.

This clonotype was recorded at least ten times. The germline gene is not matched at one end of the junction; a read error may be the cause. The chain uses TRBV2 and TRBJ2-7, with a possible D match to TRBD1 (6 bases). The germline CDR1 and CDR2 sequences are SNHLY and FYNNEI. This CDR3 has 12 amino acids. The DNA for the CDR3 is TGTGCCAGCGGCCGGACAGCTTACGGGCAGTACTTC. This encodes CASGRTAYGQYF.

This clonotype was recorded a few times. The chain links TRBV20-1 to TRBJ2-7; D unresolved. CDR1 is DFQATT, CDR2 SNEGSKA, per germline (reference sequence). The CDR3 is made up of 12 amino acids. The V end was cut by 2 bases, the J end by 2 bases, with 7 bases between. The CDR3 loop reads CSARYSPYEQYF. For the CDR3, the DNA is TGCAGTGCTAGATATAGCCCCTACGAGCAGTACTTC.

To note about this clonotype: A much larger clone sits a single nucleotide away, making a read error possible. The V gene is TRBV6-2 or TRBV6-3, the J gene TRBJ2-7; 8 nucleotides match TRBD1. Trimming removed 4 bases from V and 7 bases from J; junction bases left unmatched: 12. CDR1 and CDR2 from the germline V gene are MNHEY and SVGEGT. CDR3 length: 15 residues. DNA for the CDR3: TGTGCCAGCAGTTTCTGGACAGGGACGTTCTCGGAGCAGTACTTC. Translated: CASSFWTGTFSEQYF.

There are many counts of this clonotype. This chain connects TRBV2 to TRBJ2-5; D is unclear. Germline V gene data show CDR1 as SNHLY and CDR2 as FYNNEI. CDR3 length: 11 residues. V gave up 4 bases and J gave up 1 base, with 1 base separating them. The DNA of the CDR3 is TGTGCCAGCAGTGTCCAAGAGACCCAGTACTTC. Translating gives CASSVQETQYF.

This clonotype was seen a handful of times. The V call is TRBV7-9, the J call TRBJ2-7, with 12 bases matching TRBD2. Germline CDR1 is SEHNR and CDR2 is FQNEAQ (reference sequence). With V trimmed by 6 bases and J by 0 bases, 9 bases remained unmatched. The CDR3 runs to 17 residues. CDR3 sequence: CASSPLAGGRPSYEQYF. In DNA form, the CDR3 reads TGTGCCAGCAGTCCCCTAGCGGGGGGGCGTCCCTCCTACGAGCAGTACTTC. Full variable domain (outside the CDR3, taken from reference TRBV7-9 and TRBJ2-7): DTGVSQNPRHKITKRGQNVTFRCDPISEHNRLYWYRQTLGQGPEFLTYFQNEAQLEKSRLLSDRFSAERPKGSFSTLEIQRTEQGDSAMYLCASSPLAGGRPSYEQYFGPGTRLTVT.

There are many counts of this clonotype. The V call is TRBV23-1, the J call TRBJ2-1; possible D gene TRBD1, 5 bases. TRBV23-1 belongs to the ORF category, with a function that is uncertain. CDR3 length: 16 residues. V gave up 2 bases and J gave up 6 bases, with 17 bases separating them. The chain's CDR3 is CASSQTVAGPPNEQFF. The CDR3 DNA sequence: TGCGCCAGCAGTCAAACCGTGGCAGGGCCACCCAATGAGCAGTTCTTC.

This clonotype was recorded many times. The rearrangement joins TRBV7-9 to TRBJ2-7, with 8 bases aligning to TRBD1. This CDR3 is built from 14 residues. Looked up from germline, CDR1 is SEHNR and CDR2 is FQNEAQ (reference sequence). J was trimmed by 4 bases and V by 5 bases; bases with no gene match: 7. CDR3 in DNA: TGTGCCAGCAGCCCTCGACAGGGGTGGTACGAGCAGTACTTC. Amino acid sequence: CASSPRQGWYEQYF.

The chain carries TRBV7-2 and TRBJ1-2; TRBD1 matches 8 bases. CDR3 size: 13 residues. With 5 bases clipped from V and 4 bases from J, the junction kept 3 bases outside the gene matches. The V gene's germline CDR1 is SGHTA and CDR2 FQGNSA. DNA of the CDR3: TGTGCCAGCAGCGACAGGGGCGTCTATGGCTACACCTTC. This codes for CASSDRGVYGYTF. Drawing the rest from reference TRBV7-2 and TRBJ1-2, the complete variable domain is GAGVSQSPSNKVTEKGKDVELRCDPISGHTALYWYRQSLGQGLEFLIYFQGNSAPDKSGLPSDRFSAERTGGSVSTLTIQRTQQEDSAVYLCASSDRGVYGYTFGSGTRLTVV.

V is TRBV7-8 and J is TRBJ1-4; D gene uncertain. Germline V gene data show CDR1 as SGHVS and CDR2 as FQNEAQ. The CDR3 covers 12 residues. Trimming stripped 6 bases from V and 7 bases from J, with 9 bases between. DNA for the CDR3: TGTGCCAGCAGTGAGTGGCTTGAAAAACTGTTTTTT. Translated: CASSEWLEKLFF. The whole variable domain, filled in from reference TRBV7-8 and TRBJ1-4, reads GAGVSQSPRYKVAKRGQDVALRCDPISGHVSLFWYQQALGQGPEFLTYFQNEAQLDKSGLPSDRFFAERPEGSVSTLKIQRTQQEDSAVYLCASSEWLEKLFFGSGTQLSVL.